Listed here are 24 T cell receptor beta chains from one sample, sequenced in a study of immune evolution from preneoplasia to lung adenocarcinoma. TCRdb's copy holds only in-frame clones and misses some; the assay was immunoSEQ multiplex PCR. Here the sample spans 8,000 or so clones, 81% being singletons. Sequenced: FFPE invasive lung adenocarcinoma tissue. These receptors originate from a person between 45 and 65 years old with lung adenocarcinoma.

The gene calls are TRBV4-1 and TRBJ1-1, with TRBD1 matching 8 bases. V was pared by 4 bases and J by 2 bases, with 9 bases of the junction left unmatched. The germline V gene encodes CDR1 MGHRA and CDR2 YSYEKL. CDR3 size: 16 residues. CDR3 bases: TGCGCCAGCAGCCCGGCGACGACAGGGGTAAACACTGAAGCTTTCTTT. Translation: CASSPATTGVNTEAFF.

The rearrangement joins TRBV18 to TRBJ2-7; 9 bases align to TRBD1. The CDR3 runs to 14 residues. CDR1 and CDR2 from the germline V gene are KGHSH and LQKENI. After removal of 0 bases from V and 4 bases from J, the junction contained 1 base not matched to a gene. In DNA form, the CDR3 reads TGTGCCAGCTCACCACCGACAGGGGGATACGAGCAGTACTTC. It specifies CASSPPTGGYEQYF.

As for this clone: This same CDR3 is encoded by further DNA sequences in the sample. The rearrangement joins TRBV5-1 to TRBJ2-6, with 7 bases identical to TRBD2. With 1 base clipped from V and 4 bases from J, the junction kept 2 bases outside the gene matches. The V gene's germline CDR1 is SGHRS and CDR2 YFSETQ. This CDR3 is built from 15 residues. CDR3 DNA: TGCGCCAGCAGCTTGACGGGAGGAGGGGCCAACGTCCTGACTTTC. This codes for CASSLTGGGANVLTF.

The chain combines TRBV5-1 with TRBJ2-7; 10 positions match TRBD1. The CDR3 loop spans 15 amino acids. Germline V gene sequence: CDR1 SGHRS, CDR2 YFSETQ. V shed 4 bases and J 6 bases; nucleotides not matched to a gene: 10. In DNA form, the CDR3 reads TGCGCCAGCAGCCCCCCGGGACAGGGGACGGCCGAGCAGTACTTC. Translated, it gives CASSPPGQGTAEQYF.

This chain links TRBV7-7 with TRBJ1-1, with unresolved D. Per the germline V gene, CDR1 is SSHAT and CDR2 is FNYEAQ (reference sequence). The CDR3 contains 12 residues. The DNA for the CDR3 is TGTGCTATGGTCCCAGGGAACACTGAAGCTTTCTTT. Translated, it gives CAMVPGNTEAFF. Looking up the rest from reference TRBV7-7 and TRBJ1-1 gives the full variable domain: GAGVSQSPRYKVTKRGQDVTLRCDPISSHATLYWYQQALGQGPEFLTYFNYEAQPDKSGLPSDRFSAERPEGSISTLTIQRTEQRDSAMYRCAMVPGNTEAFFGQGTRLTVV.

This rearrangement joins TRBV13 to TRBJ2-7; possible D gene TRBD2, 6 bases. Trimming left V 0 bases short and J 5 bases short, with 8 bases between. The CDR3 sequence is 13 residues long. Germline V gene data show CDR1 as PRHDT and CDR2 as FYEKMQ (reference sequence). The CDR3 sequence is CASSLGTSNEQYF. DNA for the CDR3: TGTGCCAGCAGCTTAGGGACTAGTAACGAGCAGTACTTC. Looking up the rest from reference TRBV13 and TRBJ2-7 gives the full variable domain: AAGVIQSPRHLIKEKRETATLKCYPIPRHDTVYWYQQGPGQDPQFLISFYEKMQSDKGSIPDRFSAQQFSDYHSELNMSSLELGDSALYFCASSLGTSNEQYFGPGTRLTVT.

The sample holds a few counts of this clone. The rearrangement joins TRBV28 to TRBJ1-2; TRBD1 might be the D (6 bases). Germline CDR1 is MDHEN and CDR2 is SYDVKM. Trimming took 7 bases from V and 4 from J, leaving 16 bases between them. CDR3 length: 14 amino acids. The CDR3 loop reads CASTSRTASYGYTF. The CDR3 nucleotides read TGTGCCAGCACCTCCCGGACAGCCTCCTATGGCTACACCTTC.

The chain employs TRBV15 and TRBJ2-1; D unclear. Trimming took off 0 bases at V and 2 bases at J, with 8 bases between the two ends. This CDR3 is 15 amino acids long. Germline-derived CDR1 and CDR2 are LNHNV and YYDKDF (reference sequence). This CDR3 is CATSRDEEPYNEQFF. The CDR3 DNA sequence: TGTGCCACCAGCAGAGATGAAGAACCCTACAATGAGCAGTTCTTC.

The chain has TRBV5-1 and TRBJ1-4; TRBD1 matches at 7 bases. V was clipped by 4 bases and J by 7 bases; unmatched bases: 7. CDR1 and CDR2 (germline): SGHRS, YFSETQ. The CDR3 runs 14 residues. For the CDR3, the DNA is TGCGCCAGCAGCCCCACAGGGGATACTGAAAAACTGTTTTTT. Protein sequence: CASSPTGDTEKLFF.

Here the CDR3 DNA reads TGTGCCAGCAGTTTAACGGGGACCTACGAGCAGTACTTC. Its translation: CASSLTGTYEQYF. The chain has TRBV27 and TRBJ2-7; TRBD2 is a possible D gene (5 bases). V dropped 2 bases and J dropped 2 bases, with 7 bases sitting between them. Per the germline V gene, CDR1 is MNHEY and CDR2 is SMNVEV (reference sequence). This CDR3 spans 13 amino acids.

J is TRBJ1-5 and V is TRBV28; D perhaps matches TRBD1 (6 bases). Trimming removed 6 bases at V and 0 bases at J, with 12 bases between. The CDR3 length is 15 residues. Germline V lookup: CDR1 MDHEN, CDR2 SYDVKM. In DNA, the CDR3 is TGTGCCAGCAGGAGAATGACAGGTAGCAATCAGCCCCAGCATTTT. It encodes CASRRMTGSNQPQHF.

The CDR3 is CASSVQPSADTQYF. As DNA, the CDR3 is TGTGCCAGCAGTGTACAACCTAGTGCAGATACGCAGTATTTT. The gene calls are TRBV6-1 and TRBJ2-3; no clear D. V gave up 4 bases and J gave up 4 bases, with 12 bases separating them. Germline V CDR1 and CDR2: MNHNS, SASEGT. The CDR3 consists of 14 residues.

This clone occurred once. The V gene is TRBV25-1, the J gene TRBJ2-7; D gene unclear. This CDR3 region has 16 residues. The germline gives CDR1 MGHDK, CDR2 SYGVNS. V was clipped by 3 bases and J by 4 bases, with 19 bases between them. The CDR3 DNA sequence: TGTGCCAGCAGTGAGTCCTCAGGTAGAGAGAGGTACGAGCAGTACTTC. Its translation is CASSESSGRERYEQYF.

This rearrangement joins TRBV5-1 to TRBJ2-1; 9 bases map to TRBD1. The germline gives CDR1 SGHRS, CDR2 YFSETQ. V dropped 0 bases and J dropped 7; count of bases not matched to a gene: 5. This CDR3 comprises 15 residues. The CDR3 protein is CASSLDRGLFNEQFF. The CDR3, as DNA: TGCGCCAGCAGCTTGGACAGGGGGCTATTTAATGAGCAGTTCTTC.

This chain uses TRBV7-8 with TRBJ1-2; D is undetermined. CDR1 and CDR2 from the germline V gene are SGHVS and FQNEAQ. CDR3 length: 15 amino acids. The V and J ends lost 1 base and 2 bases respectively, with 11 bases between them. CDR3 sequence: CASSLVIRGNYGYTF. For the CDR3, the DNA is TGTGCCAGCAGCTTAGTAATACGAGGGAACTATGGCTACACCTTC.

Note on this clone: The germline gene is not matched at one end of the junction; a read error may be the cause. The chain combines TRBV7-7 with TRBJ2-1; 13 bases agree with TRBD2. Germline lookup yields CDR1 SSHAT and CDR2 FNYEAQ (reference sequence). CDR3 length: 15 amino acids. CDR3 in DNA: TGTGCTAGCAGCCCACTAGCGGGAGGGGACAATGAGCAGTTCTTC. It specifies CASSPLAGGDNEQFF.

CDR3 nucleotides: TGTGCCAGCAGGGCAGGGGGCAGTAACTATGGCTACACCTTC. Protein: CASRAGGSNYGYTF. J is TRBJ1-2 and V is TRBV2; 8 positions agree with TRBD1. V was pared by 6 bases and J by 1 base, with 4 bases of the junction left unmatched. This CDR3 spans 14 amino acids. Germline assignment: CDR1 SNHLY and CDR2 FYNNEI.

CDR3 in amino acids: CASSPQGQGNTIYF. CDR3 DNA sequence: TGTGCCAGCTCACCCCAGGGACAGGGAAACACCATATATTTT. The chain couples TRBV18 to TRBJ1-3; 7 nucleotides match TRBD1. Losses at the gene ends were 3 bases for V and 4 bases for J; bases not matched to a gene: 3. This CDR3 is 14 amino acids long. Germline CDR1 reads KGHSH; CDR2 reads LQKENI.

In its sample, this clone is medium-sized. CDR3 in amino acids: CASSPGGGVYQPQHF. The CDR3 bases are TGTGCCAGCAGCCCCGGTGGAGGGGTATATCAGCCCCAGCATTTT. V is TRBV6-5 and J is TRBJ1-5, with a weak D call TRBD1 (5 bases). V was cut by 6 bases and J by 5 bases, with 17 bases left in between. CDR3 length: 15 amino acids. In germline, CDR1 is MNHEY, CDR2 SVGAGI.

This chain joins TRBV5-1 and TRBJ1-4, with 7 bases aligning to TRBD1. The CDR3 is 16 amino acids. After removal of 4 bases from V and 6 bases from J, the junction contained 12 bases not matched to a gene. The germline gives CDR1 SGHRS, CDR2 YFSETQ. The DNA for the CDR3 is TGCGCCAGCAGCCGAGGGACAGAACTCTCCTATGAAAAACTGTTTTTT. Its protein product is CASSRGTELSYEKLFF.

The CDR3: CASSFWGAANYGYTF. CDR3 DNA sequence: TGTGCCAGCAGTTTCTGGGGGGCGGCTAACTATGGCTACACCTTC. V gene TRBV28 combines with J gene TRBJ1-2; tentative D call: TRBD1 (6 bases). CDR1 is MDHEN, CDR2 SYDVKM, per germline. CDR3 length: 15 residues. V gave up 3 bases and J gave up 0 bases, with 11 bases separating them.

V usage is TRBV6-5 and J usage is TRBJ2-7, with 7 bases that match TRBD2. From germline, CDR1 is MNHEY and CDR2 SVGAGI. V shed 6 bases, J shed 1 base, and the junction held 9 bases outside the gene matches. This CDR3 spans 15 amino acids. The CDR3 region has the DNA TGTGCCAGCAGCCCCGGACTAGTGATGTCCTACGAGCAGTACTTC. This encodes CASSPGLVMSYEQYF.

The CDR3 region is CAWSPNLGNQPQHF. In DNA form, the CDR3 reads TGTGCCTGGAGTCCCAACCTCGGCAATCAGCCCCAGCATTTT. This chain uses TRBV30 with TRBJ1-5; D gene ambiguous. Looked up from germline, CDR1 is GTSNPN and CDR2 is SVGIG (reference sequence). Trimming took off 2 bases at V and 2 bases at J, with 10 bases between the two ends. The CDR3 is made up of 14 amino acids.

The chain combines TRBV7-9 with TRBJ2-5, with 7 bases fitting TRBD2. V was clipped by 5 bases and J by 1 base; unmatched bases: 7. This CDR3 region has 15 residues. Germline CDR1 and CDR2: SEHNR and FQNEAQ (reference sequence). The CDR3 region has the DNA TGTGCCAGCAGCATATCTAGCGGACCCCAAGAGACCCAGTACTTC. Translation gives CASSISSGPQETQYF. Based on the CDR3 plus reference TRBV7-9 and TRBJ2-5, the full variable domain is DTGVSQNPRHKITKRGQNVTFRCDPISEHNRLYWYRQTLGQGPEFLTYFQNEAQLEKSRLLSDRFSAERPKGSFSTLEIQRTEQGDSAMYLCASSISSGPQETQYFGPGTRLLVL.